The rows below give T cell receptor beta chains drawn from one sample of a study of blood T cell repertoires in COVID-19. Generated by immunoSEQ multiplex PCR, the TCRdb table keeps only in-frame clones and is missing some. The sample gives about 200,000 clones, roughly nine tenths of which show up once; 0.75% to 0.95% is in the top ten. Specimen: peripheral blood. These receptors were collected from a woman aged 70-85 years with acute or convalescent COVID-19. CDR3s include the opening cysteine and the closing phenylalanine or tryptophan. D genes are given only for firm matches. Where a row states a size, it is once, few, many or the class of an expanded clone; other rows omit it.

V	J	size	D	DNA	CDR3
TRBV27	TRBJ2-7	.	TRBD2	TGTGCCAGCAGTCCCCTACTAGCGGGAGGGCCCTGGGAGCAGTACTTC	CASSPLLAGGPWEQYF
TRBV11-2	TRBJ1-2	.	TRBD1	TGTGCCAGCAGCTTATTAACAGGGGTAGTCTATGGCTACACCTTC	CASSLLTGVVYGYTF
TRBV7-2	TRBJ2-5	few	TRBD1	TGTGCCAGCAGCCCAGACAGGGGAGCTCAAGAGACCCAGTACTTC	CASSPDRGAQETQYF
TRBV7-6	TRBJ2-3	.	.	TGTGCCAGCAGCATTAACGGGGATCCAACCGATACGCAGTATTTT	CASSINGDPTDTQYF
TRBV7-2	TRBJ1-3	once	TRBD1	TGTGCCAGCAGACCGGACAGGGGGAGCCTTCTGGGAAACACCATATATTTT	CASRPDRGSLLGNTIYF
TRBV2	TRBJ2-2	.	.	TGTGCCAGCAGGGCGGGACGGGAGAACACCGGGGAGCTGTTTTTT	CASRAGRENTGELFF
TRBV5-5	TRBJ1-2	.	.	TGTGCCAGCAGCTTGGCTGGGACGGGGGGCCGCTATGGCTACACCTTC	CASSLAGTGGRYGYTF
TRBV12-5	TRBJ2-3	.	TRBD2	TGTGCTAGTGGTTTGGTACGTTGGGGGGGATTTCACACAGATACGCAGTATTTT	CASGLVRWGGFHTDTQYF
TRBV6-2/TRBV6-3	TRBJ2-7	.	.	TGTGCCAGCAGTTACTTACCCGGGACACCTTCCTCCTACGAGCAGTACTTC	CASSYLPGTPSSYEQYF
TRBV7-8	TRBJ1-1	.	.	TGTGCCAGCAGCTCCACTGCGGATCGCACTGAAGCTTTCTTT	CASSSTADRTEAFF
TRBV6-1	TRBJ1-6	.	.	TGTGCCAGCAGTGAGGACAGTAATTCACCCCTCCACTTT	CASSEDSNSPLHF
TRBV19	TRBJ2-6	.	.	TGTGCCAGTAGTATCTCTGGGGCAACTGGGGCCAACGTCCTGACTTTC	CASSISGATGANVLTF
TRBV18	TRBJ1-6	.	TRBD1	TGTGCCAGCTCACTCCAGGGGGACTATAATTCACCCCTCCACTTT	CASSLQGDYNSPLHF
TRBV6-2/TRBV6-3	TRBJ2-7	once	TRBD2	TGTGCCAGCAGCACGGCCGGGGGGGGGCTAGCGGCGTCCTACGAGCAGTACTTC	CASSTAGGGLAASYEQYF
TRBV5-1	TRBJ1-1	.	TRBD1	TGCGCCAGCATACCAGGGGGCGCGAACACTGAAGCTTTCTTT	CASIPGGANTEAFF
TRBV5-1	TRBJ2-5	.	.	TGCGCCAGCAGCTCCGGCCGGCTAGCGCTCCAAGAGACCCAGTACTTC	CASSSGRLALQETQYF
TRBV10-1	TRBJ2-3	.	.	TGCGCCAGCAGTGCCTATAGAGGTACGCAGTATTTT	CASSAYRGTQYF
TRBV5-1	TRBJ2-7	once	TRBD1	TGCGCCAGCAGCCCACCGGGACAGGGTCGGGGCTACGAGCAGTACTTC	CASSPPGQGRGYEQYF
TRBV6-2/TRBV6-3	TRBJ2-5	.	TRBD2	TGTGCCAGCAGTCGTGGGACTAGCGGCCAAGAGACCCAGTACTTC	CASSRGTSGQETQYF
TRBV7-9	TRBJ1-1	.	TRBD1	TGTGCCAGCAGCCACCAGACAGGGGGCCGGACTGAAGCTTTCTTT	CASSHQTGGRTEAFF
TRBV5-4	TRBJ2-5	.	TRBD2	TGTGCCAGCCAACGGAGCGGGGGTCCCACGGAGACCCAGTACTTC	CASQRSGGPTETQYF
TRBV6-1	TRBJ1-1	.	.	TGTGCCAGCAGTGAAGGGTACAGGGACACAGCTTTCTTT	CASSEGYRDTAFF
TRBV18	TRBJ2-1	once	.	TGTGCCAGCTCACCCGACAGCCGGTACAATGAGCAGTTCTTC	CASSPDSRYNEQFF
TRBV27	TRBJ1-5	once	TRBD1	TGTGCCAGCGGCCCCCGGGACAGGGGTAGCAATCAGCCCCAGCATTTT	CASGPRDRGSNQPQHF
TRBV12-1	TRBJ2-3	.	.	TGTGCCAGGGGGACTAGCGTCCCAGATACGCAGTATTTT	CARGTSVPDTQYF
TRBV3-1/TRBV3-2	TRBJ2-5	.	.	TGTGCCAGCAGCCAAGAAAACTCCCTACTAGCTCGCCAAGAGACCCAGTACTTC	CASSQENSLLARQETQYF
TRBV18	TRBJ2-2	.	.	TGTGCCAGCTCACCCCGGACAGTGAACACCGGGGAGCTGTTTTTT	CASSPRTVNTGELFF
TRBV2	TRBJ2-3	.	TRBD1	TGTGCCAGCAGAGCCGGGACAGGGATCACAGATACGCAGTATTTT	CASRAGTGITDTQYF
TRBV14	TRBJ2-7	.	.	TGTGCCAGCAGCCTACAGGAGCTACCCTACGAGCAGTACTTC	CASSLQELPYEQYF
TRBV6-2/TRBV6-3	TRBJ1-6	.	TRBD1	TGTGCCAGCAGCCTTACCCTGACAGGGTCCGATGCCAATTCACCCCTCCACTTT	CASSLTLTGSDANSPLHF
TRBV2	TRBJ2-6	.	TRBD1	TGTGCCAGCGGGACAGGGGACGGGGCCAACGTCCTGACTTTC	CASGTGDGANVLTF
TRBV10-2	TRBJ1-2	.	.	TGCGCCAGCAGTGATGCCGGGGGACGGAGCTATGGCTACACCTTC	CASSDAGGRSYGYTF
TRBV19	TRBJ2-2	.	.	TGTGCCAGTAGTATTCAGGAGAACACCGGGGAGCTGTTTTTT	CASSIQENTGELFF
TRBV10-2	TRBJ2-7	.	TRBD2	TGCGCCAGCAGTGAAATAGGACTAGCTCCAGATTCCTACGAGCAGTACTTC	CASSEIGLAPDSYEQYF
TRBV24-1	TRBJ2-1	.	.	TGTGCCACCAGTGACCGTGACAGAGACAATGAGCAGTTCTTC	CATSDRDRDNEQFF
TRBV19	TRBJ1-1	once	.	TGTGCCAGTAGTATGCGGGAGGGTAGGACTGAAGCTTTCTTT	CASSMREGRTEAFF
TRBV3-1/TRBV3-2	TRBJ1-2	.	.	TGTGCCAGCAGCCAAGGCCCCGGGAACTATGGCTACACCTTC	CASSQGPGNYGYTF
TRBV6-5	TRBJ1-5	.	TRBD1	TGTGCCAGCAGACTCGGGACAGGGTGGGGTCAGCCCCAGCATTTT	CASRLGTGWGQPQHF
TRBV19	TRBJ1-5	few	TRBD1	TGTGCCAGTAGAGGATCGACAGGGAATCAGCCCCAGCATTTT	CASRGSTGNQPQHF
TRBV4-3	TRBJ2-2	.	TRBD2	TGCGCCAGCAGCCAAGTCCTGTTAACTAGCGGGAGGGTCGGCGGGGAGCTGTTTTTT	CASSQVLLTSGRVGGELFF
TRBV6-5	TRBJ1-5	.	.	TGTGCCTCGGCAGGGAAGGCAAGTCAGCCCCAGCATTTT	CASAGKASQPQHF
TRBV28	TRBJ2-2	.	TRBD2	TGTGCCAGCAGTTCGGGACTAGCGGCCCTCGGGGACACCGGGGAGCTGTTTTTT	CASSSGLAALGDTGELFF
TRBV9	TRBJ1-5	.	.	TGTGCCAGCAGCCCTACCGAGGGTAATCAGCCCCAGCATTTT	CASSPTEGNQPQHF
TRBV18	TRBJ2-7	.	.	TGTGCCAGCTCACCAGACAGACAAGGGGGACAGTACTTC	CASSPDRQGGQYF
TRBV12-5	TRBJ1-2	.	TRBD1	TGTGCTAGTGTCCCTACACAGGGGTCGAACTATGGCTACACCTTC	CASVPTQGSNYGYTF
TRBV10-2	TRBJ2-7	.	.	TGCGCCAGCAGTGACCCGCGGGAGCAGTACTTC	CASSDPREQYF
TRBV7-2	TRBJ1-3	.	TRBD1	TGTGCCAGCAGCCCACCCGGCGGGGGACAGGCCCTCTCTGGAAACACCATATATTTT	CASSPPGGGQALSGNTIYF
TRBV6-1	TRBJ1-5	.	.	TGTGCCAGCAGTGAAGCGACAGCAAATCAGCCCCAGCATTTT	CASSEATANQPQHF
TRBV29-1	TRBJ1-1	.	.	TGCAGCGTTGAGGGGTTAGGGAGGGTAAGCACTGAAGCTTTCTTT	CSVEGLGRVSTEAFF